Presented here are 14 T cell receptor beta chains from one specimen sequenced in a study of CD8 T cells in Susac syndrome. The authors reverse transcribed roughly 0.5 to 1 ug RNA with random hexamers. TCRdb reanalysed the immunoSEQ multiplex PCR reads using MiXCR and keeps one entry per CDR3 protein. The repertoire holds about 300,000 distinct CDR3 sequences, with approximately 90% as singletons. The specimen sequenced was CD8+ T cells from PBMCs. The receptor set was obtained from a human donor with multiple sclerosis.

CDR3 nucleotide sequence: TGTGCCACCAGCCCTGGACAGGGGTCGCAGGTTTATGAAAAACTGTTTTTT. Amino acid sequence: CATSPGQGSQVYEKLFF. The chain recombines TRBV15 with TRBJ1-4, with 9 bases identical to TRBD1. From germline, CDR1 is LNHNV and CDR2 YYDKDF (reference sequence). There are 17 residues in the CDR3. The ends lost 5 bases at V and 6 bases at J; junction bases unmatched: 13.

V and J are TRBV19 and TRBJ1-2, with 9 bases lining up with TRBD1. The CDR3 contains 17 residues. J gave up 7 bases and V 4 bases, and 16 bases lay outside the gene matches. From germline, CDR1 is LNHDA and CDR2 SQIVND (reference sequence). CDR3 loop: CASSTPFSAGTGPGYTF. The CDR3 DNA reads TGTGCCAGTAGTACTCCCTTCTCGGCCGGGACAGGGCCTGGCTACACCTTC.

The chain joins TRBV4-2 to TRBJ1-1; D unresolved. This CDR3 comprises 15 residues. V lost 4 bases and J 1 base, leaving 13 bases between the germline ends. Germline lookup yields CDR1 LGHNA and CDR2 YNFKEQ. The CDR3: CASSPHIEWNTEAFF. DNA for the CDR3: TGTGCCAGCAGCCCACATATAGAGTGGAACACTGAAGCTTTCTTT.

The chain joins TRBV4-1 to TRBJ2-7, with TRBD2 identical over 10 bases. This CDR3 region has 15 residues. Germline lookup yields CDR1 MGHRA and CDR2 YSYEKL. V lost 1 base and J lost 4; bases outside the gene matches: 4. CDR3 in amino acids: CASSQVKAGGYEQYF. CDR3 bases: TGCGCCAGCAGCCAAGTTAAAGCGGGGGGGTACGAGCAGTACTTC.

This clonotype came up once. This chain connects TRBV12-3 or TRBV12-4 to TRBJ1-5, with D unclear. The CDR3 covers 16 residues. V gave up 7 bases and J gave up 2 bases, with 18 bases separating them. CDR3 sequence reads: CASTGQAGWGNQPQHF. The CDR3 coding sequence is TGTGCCAGCACGGGTCAGGCCGGCTGGGGCAATCAGCCCCAGCATTTT.

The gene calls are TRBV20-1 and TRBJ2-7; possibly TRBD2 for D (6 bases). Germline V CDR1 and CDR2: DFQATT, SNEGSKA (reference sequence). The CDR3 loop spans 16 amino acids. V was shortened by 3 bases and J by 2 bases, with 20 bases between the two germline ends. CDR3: CSARSLLGLQPYEQYF. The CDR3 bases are TGCAGTGCTAGGTCTCTGTTGGGACTCCAGCCCTACGAGCAGTACTTC.

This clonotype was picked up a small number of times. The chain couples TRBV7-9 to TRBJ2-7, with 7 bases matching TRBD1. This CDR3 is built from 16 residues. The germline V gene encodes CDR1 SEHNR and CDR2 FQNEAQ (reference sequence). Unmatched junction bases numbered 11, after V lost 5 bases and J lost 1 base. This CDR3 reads CASSPLGQVISYEQYF. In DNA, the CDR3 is TGTGCCAGCAGCCCCCTAGGACAGGTCATTTCCTACGAGCAGTACTTC.

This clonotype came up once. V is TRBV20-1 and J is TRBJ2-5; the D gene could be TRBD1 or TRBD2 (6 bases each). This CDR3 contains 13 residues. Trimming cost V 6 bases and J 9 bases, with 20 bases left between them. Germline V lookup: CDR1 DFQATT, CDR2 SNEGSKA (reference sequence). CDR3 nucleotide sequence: TGCAGTGCCGAGGGGGGAGACCCCTGGGCCCAGTACTTC. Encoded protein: CSAEGGDPWAQYF.

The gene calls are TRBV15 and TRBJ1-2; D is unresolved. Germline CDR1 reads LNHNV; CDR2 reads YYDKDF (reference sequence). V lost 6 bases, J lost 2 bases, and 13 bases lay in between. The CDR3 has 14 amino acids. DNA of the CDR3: TGTGCCACCAGACCTTGGACGGAAAACTATGGCTACACCTTC. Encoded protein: CATRPWTENYGYTF. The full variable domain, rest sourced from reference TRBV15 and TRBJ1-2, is DAMVIQNPRYQVTQFGKPVTLSCSQTLNHNVMYWYQQKSSQAPKLLFHYYDKDFNNEADTPDNFQSRRPNTSFCFLDIRSPGLGDTAMYLCATRPWTENYGYTFGSGTRLTVV.

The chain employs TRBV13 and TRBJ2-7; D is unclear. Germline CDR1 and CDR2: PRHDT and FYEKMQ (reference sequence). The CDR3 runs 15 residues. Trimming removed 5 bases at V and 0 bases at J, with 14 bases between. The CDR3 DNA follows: TGTGCCAGCAGCGCCACAGAGGTCAGCTCCTACGAGCAGTACTTC. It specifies CASSATEVSSYEQYF.

DNA of the CDR3: TGTGCCAGCAGCTCCTTGCAAGTCGAGTCTGGCTACACCTTC. This gives the protein CASSSLQVESGYTF. The chain links TRBV7-3 to TRBJ1-2; D gene ambiguous. CDR1 is SGHTA and CDR2 is FQGTGA in the germline V gene. CDR3 length equals 14 residues. V lost 4 bases to trimming and J lost 7 bases, with 16 bases between them.

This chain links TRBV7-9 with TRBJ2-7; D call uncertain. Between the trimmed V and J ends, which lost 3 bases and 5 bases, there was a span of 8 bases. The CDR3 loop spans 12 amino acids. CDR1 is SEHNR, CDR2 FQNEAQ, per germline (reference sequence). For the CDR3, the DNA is TGTGCCAGCAGCTTTAACAGTGACGAGCAGTACTTC. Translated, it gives CASSFNSDEQYF.

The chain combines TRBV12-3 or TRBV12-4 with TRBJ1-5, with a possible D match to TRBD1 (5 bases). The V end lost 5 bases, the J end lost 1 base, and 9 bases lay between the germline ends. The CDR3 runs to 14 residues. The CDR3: CASSHWDSNQPQHF. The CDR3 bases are TGTGCCAGCAGTCACTGGGACAGCAATCAGCCCCAGCATTTT.

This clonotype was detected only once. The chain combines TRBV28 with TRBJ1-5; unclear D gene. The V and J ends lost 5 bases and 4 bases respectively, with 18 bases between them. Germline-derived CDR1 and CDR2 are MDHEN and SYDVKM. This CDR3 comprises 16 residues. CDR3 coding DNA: TGTGCCAGCAGTGATCCGGGCGACGGTAGGAATCAGCCCCAGCATTTT. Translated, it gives CASSDPGDGRNQPQHF.